A single sample gave rise to the 16 T cell receptor beta chains below, sequenced in a study of CD8 T cells in Susac syndrome. Random-hexamer reverse transcription was applied to 0.5 to 1 ug RNA. TCRdb processed the immunoSEQ multiplex PCR reads anew with MiXCR; each CDR3 protein has one entry. The sample carries approximately 210,000 distinct CDR3 sequences, 95% recorded once. The sequenced material came from CD4+ T cells from PBMCs. The receptors here all came from a human donor with multiple sclerosis.

V usage is TRBV7-9 and J usage is TRBJ1-6; D might be TRBD1 (6 bases). The V and J ends lost 5 bases and 12 bases respectively, with 14 bases between them. The CDR3 sequence is 13 residues long. CDR1 SEHNR and CDR2 FQNEAQ come from the germline V gene (reference sequence). The CDR3: CASSPDSQRPLHF. CDR3 in DNA: TGTGCCAGCAGCCCGGACAGCCAACGACCCCTCCACTTT.

This rearrangement joins TRBV27 to TRBJ2-1; 8 bases match TRBD1. Trimming took 8 bases from V and 5 from J; bases not matched to a gene: 5. The CDR3 extends over 13 amino acids. CDR1 and CDR2 from the germline V gene are MNHEY and SMNVEV (reference sequence). The DNA for the CDR3 is TGTGCCAGCCGGACAGGGCGAAACAATGAGCAGTTCTTC. It specifies CASRTGRNNEQFF.

With respect to this clonotype: The junction shows a germline mismatch at one end, possibly a read error. V and J are TRBV3-1 and TRBJ1-5; the D gene is possibly TRBD1 (6 bases). From germline, CDR1 is LGHDT and CDR2 YNNKEL (reference sequence). This CDR3 spans 13 amino acids. The CDR3 DNA reads TGTGCCAACAGCCAAGGGGGGGCTCAGCCCCAGCATTTT. This translates into CANSQGGAQPQHF.

The chain has TRBV7-9 and TRBJ2-1, with a tentative D call TRBD2 (6 bases). V was pared by 5 bases and J by 6 bases, with 14 bases between. This CDR3 spans 14 amino acids. CDR1 and CDR2 (germline): SEHNR, FQNEAQ (reference sequence). CDR3 protein: CASSKRELGNEQFF. CDR3 DNA: TGTGCCAGCAGCAAACGGGAGTTGGGCAATGAGCAGTTCTTC.

The rearrangement uses TRBV7-2 and TRBJ1-5; D gene unclear. Per the germline V gene, CDR1 is SGHTA and CDR2 is FQGNSA. This CDR3 contains 13 residues. The V end was cut by 5 bases, the J end by 5 bases, with 10 bases between. The CDR3 DNA follows: TGTGCCAGCAGCCCGAAGCTGGATCAGCCCCAGCATTTT. Translating it yields CASSPKLDQPQHF.

The chain joins TRBV30 to TRBJ2-5; TRBD2 might be the D (6 bases). Trimming pared 2 bases from V and 7 bases from J, leaving 20 bases between. Germline V gene lookup returns CDR1 GTSNPN and CDR2 SVGIG (reference sequence). This CDR3 has 15 residues. The CDR3 coding sequence is TGTGCCTGGAGTTCCACTGCGGGGTGGGCCCCGACCCAGTACTTC. It specifies CAWSSTAGWAPTQYF.

Only one count was recorded for this clonotype. The rearrangement joins TRBV5-1 to TRBJ2-5; perhaps TRBD1 as D (6 bases). Trimming removed 2 bases at V and 2 bases at J, with 16 bases between. CDR3 size: 16 residues. CDR1 is SGHRS and CDR2 is YFSETQ in the germline V gene. CDR3 DNA: TGCGCCAGCAGCTTAGGACAGAGAAGTCTTCAAGAGACCCAGTACTTC. It codes for CASSLGQRSLQETQYF.

This sequence joins TRBV20-1 and TRBJ2-1; possibly TRBD2 for D (6 bases). The CDR3 is 13 amino acids. V gave up 3 bases and J gave up 8 bases, with 14 bases separating them. The V gene's germline CDR1 is DFQATT and CDR2 SNEGSKA (reference sequence). The CDR3 nucleotides read TGCAGTGCTAGGGCGGGGTACCTAGATGAGCAGTTCTTC. It encodes CSARAGYLDEQFF.

This rearrangement joins TRBV29-1 to TRBJ2-1, with 8 bases fitting TRBD1. Looked up from germline, CDR1 is SQVTM and CDR2 is ANQGSEA. J was trimmed by 8 bases and V by 6 bases; bases with no gene match: 6. The CDR3 runs to 12 residues. CDR3 region: CSVRGQGYEQFF. The DNA for the CDR3 is TGCAGCGTACGAGGACAGGGCTATGAGCAGTTCTTC.

The chain recombines TRBV28 with TRBJ2-7; TRBD2 agrees at 9 bases. Trimming cost V 2 bases and J 7 bases; bases outside gene matches: 6. This CDR3 has 14 amino acids. Germline V gene sequence: CDR1 MDHEN, CDR2 SYDVKM. CDR3 amino acids: CASSLVAGGREQYF. As DNA, the CDR3 is TGTGCCAGCAGTTTAGTCGCGGGAGGGCGGGAGCAGTACTTC.

J is TRBJ2-2 and V is TRBV30; 9 bases agree with TRBD2. Germline CDR1 GTSNPN, CDR2 SVGIG (reference sequence). CDR3 length: 16 amino acids. With 4 bases clipped from V and 0 bases from J, the junction kept 6 bases outside the gene matches. The CDR3: CAWKKTSGSNTGELFF. The DNA for the CDR3 is TGTGCCTGGAAAAAAACTAGCGGGTCGAACACCGGGGAGCTGTTTTTT.

The rearrangement links TRBV2 to TRBJ1-1; unclear D gene. This CDR3 is 14 amino acids long. V dropped 4 bases and J dropped 10 bases, with 19 bases sitting between them. Germline CDR1 and CDR2: SNHLY and FYNNEI. CDR3 residues: CASSVIRAQVLAFF. Written as DNA, the CDR3 is TGTGCCAGCAGTGTGATACGGGCGCAGGTCTTAGCTTTCTTT.

The chain recombines TRBV15 with TRBJ1-2; no clear D gene. This CDR3 spans 15 amino acids. Per germline, CDR1 LNHNV and CDR2 YYDKDF (reference sequence). V shed 0 bases and J shed 4 bases, with 12 bases lying between them. DNA for the CDR3: TGTGCCACCAGCAGAGACTCGGAGGGATTCTATGGCTACACCTTC. It specifies CATSRDSEGFYGYTF.

The chain combines TRBV3-1 with TRBJ2-7, with a possible D match to TRBD2 (5 bases). The CDR3 is 13 amino acids. With 1 base removed from V and 2 bases from J, the gap between germline ends came to 6 bases. Germline lookup yields CDR1 LGHDT and CDR2 YNNKEL (reference sequence). DNA for the CDR3: TGTGCCAGCAGCCAAGGAGCGGCCTACGAGCAGTACTTC. Translation: CASSQGAAYEQYF.

The genes are TRBV10-3 and TRBJ2-1; 7 bases align to TRBD2. This CDR3 is 15 amino acids long. Losses at the gene ends were 10 bases for V and 11 bases for J; bases not matched to a gene: 20. The germline CDR1 and CDR2 sequences are ENHRY and SYGVKD. The CDR3 region has the DNA TGTGCCACACAAACTTCTAGCGGTTTCTCAATGAAGCAGTTCTTC. It codes for CATQTSSGFSMKQFF.

The J gene is TRBJ2-7, the V gene TRBV18; TRBD2 aligns across 8 bases. This CDR3 contains 14 residues. J gave up 4 bases and V 6 bases, and 8 bases lay outside the gene matches. CDR1 is KGHSH, CDR2 LQKENI, per germline. CDR3 in amino acids: CASSPDQRGYEQYF. The DNA of the CDR3 is TGTGCCAGCTCCCCCGACCAGCGGGGGTACGAGCAGTACTTC.